This is a list of T cell receptor beta chains from one sample in a study of blood T cells in healthy people across ages. TCRdb independently ran MiXCR on the 5' RACE reads; one entry per CDR3 protein. The data show about 780,000 distinct CDR3 sequences, 46% seen once. Sample: blood. These receptors all stem from a man older than 75 in good health. The CDR3 runs from the conserved cysteine through the conserved F or W. D genes are given only for firm matches. Clone size is given for some rows only: seen once, a few or many times, or a class if the clone is expanded.

j_call: TRBJ1-2; v_call: TRBV5-6; d_call: TRBD1; clone_size: NA; cdr3_nt: TGTGCCAGCAGCGCGGTTGGACAGGGAAATGGCTACACCTTC; cdr3_aa: CASSAVGQGNGYTF
j_call: TRBJ2-3; v_call: TRBV20-1; d_call: NA; clone_size: NA; cdr3_nt: TGCAGTGCCCTCGGACAGACAGTCACAGATACGCAGTATTTT; cdr3_aa: CSALGQTVTDTQYF
j_call: TRBJ2-1; v_call: TRBV11-2; d_call: TRBD2; clone_size: NA; cdr3_nt: TGTGCCAGCAGCCGTAGCGGGAGGGCCAATGAGCAGTTCTTC; cdr3_aa: CASSRSGRANEQFF
j_call: TRBJ2-3; v_call: TRBV7-9; d_call: NA; clone_size: NA; cdr3_nt: TGTGCCAGCAGCTTAGGGCTAACGGATCCGGATACGCAGTATTTT; cdr3_aa: CASSLGLTDPDTQYF
j_call: TRBJ1-6; v_call: TRBV7-2; d_call: NA; clone_size: NA; cdr3_nt: TGTGCCAGCAGCTTTCGGGCAGGGGCTAGTTCACCCCTCCACTTT; cdr3_aa: CASSFRAGASSPLHF
j_call: TRBJ2-7; v_call: TRBV20-1; d_call: NA; clone_size: NA; cdr3_nt: TGCAGTGCCGCAGACCACGAGCAGTACTTC; cdr3_aa: CSAADHEQYF
j_call: TRBJ1-5; v_call: TRBV15; d_call: NA; clone_size: few; cdr3_nt: TGTGCCACCAGCAGAGATCGGAGGGGGGCTTGGCATTTT; cdr3_aa: CATSRDRRGAWHF
j_call: TRBJ2-7; v_call: TRBV28; d_call: NA; clone_size: few; cdr3_nt: TGTGCCAGCAGTAACGGGGCGACTAGCTCCTACGAGCAGTACTTC; cdr3_aa: CASSNGATSSYEQYF
j_call: TRBJ1-2; v_call: TRBV6-1; d_call: NA; clone_size: NA; cdr3_nt: TGTGCCAGCAGTGAATGGGGGCCGACAATTGCCTACACCTTC; cdr3_aa: CASSEWGPTIAYTF
j_call: TRBJ2-7; v_call: TRBV7-3; d_call: TRBD1; clone_size: NA; cdr3_nt: TGTGCCAGCAGCCTTACCGGGACAGGAGGGCACGAGCAGTACTTC; cdr3_aa: CASSLTGTGGHEQYF
j_call: TRBJ2-3; v_call: TRBV30; d_call: NA; clone_size: NA; cdr3_nt: TGTGCCTGGAGTGTGGCTGGCGGTAGCACGGATACGCAGTATTTT; cdr3_aa: CAWSVAGGSTDTQYF
j_call: TRBJ1-5; v_call: TRBV18; d_call: NA; clone_size: once; cdr3_nt: TGTGCCAGCTCACCCGCAGAGGGCCTTAATCAGCCCCAGCATTTT; cdr3_aa: CASSPAEGLNQPQHF
j_call: TRBJ2-1; v_call: TRBV20-1; d_call: TRBD2; clone_size: NA; cdr3_nt: TGCAGTGCTAGAGATCCCGGACTAGTTGCATACAATGAGCAGTTCTTC; cdr3_aa: CSARDPGLVAYNEQFF
j_call: TRBJ1-2; v_call: TRBV4-1; d_call: NA; clone_size: NA; cdr3_nt: TGCGCCAGCAGCGCCTCAGGTTCCTATGGCTACACCTTC; cdr3_aa: CASSASGSYGYTF
j_call: TRBJ1-5; v_call: TRBV3-1; d_call: NA; clone_size: NA; cdr3_nt: TGTGCCAGCAGCCGTATGGTCAATCAGCCCCAGCATTTT; cdr3_aa: CASSRMVNQPQHF
j_call: TRBJ1-2; v_call: TRBV24-1; d_call: NA; clone_size: few; cdr3_nt: TGTGCCACCAGTTCCGGGCGGGACTATGGCTACACCTTC; cdr3_aa: CATSSGRDYGYTF
j_call: TRBJ2-5; v_call: TRBV29-1; d_call: NA; clone_size: NA; cdr3_nt: TGCAGCGTTGAAGAGGGGGCGGGAGACCAAGAGACCCAGTACTTC; cdr3_aa: CSVEEGAGDQETQYF
j_call: TRBJ2-7; v_call: TRBV20-1; d_call: NA; clone_size: few; cdr3_nt: TGCAGTGCTAGCGACACTTACTACGAGCAGTACTTC; cdr3_aa: CSASDTYYEQYF
j_call: TRBJ2-7; v_call: TRBV16; d_call: NA; clone_size: many; cdr3_nt: TGTGCCAGCAGCCCTACAGGCGGCCTCTACGAGCAGTACTTC; cdr3_aa: CASSPTGGLYEQYF
j_call: TRBJ2-5; v_call: TRBV20-1; d_call: TRBD2; clone_size: NA; cdr3_nt: TGCAGTGCTAGAGGTTACCCGGAAAGACTAGCCCACTTGGAGAATGAGCAGTACTTC; cdr3_aa: CSARGYPERLAHLENEQYF
j_call: TRBJ2-7; v_call: TRBV18; d_call: NA; clone_size: few; cdr3_nt: TGTGCCAGCTCACCACTAGGAAGGGTCGAGCAGTACTTC; cdr3_aa: CASSPLGRVEQYF
j_call: TRBJ1-2; v_call: TRBV28; d_call: NA; clone_size: NA; cdr3_nt: TGTGCCGTCATGGAGGTTGGGTCTACCAATGGCTACACCTTC; cdr3_aa: CAVMEVGSTNGYTF
j_call: TRBJ1-1; v_call: TRBV2; d_call: NA; clone_size: NA; cdr3_nt: TGTGCCAGCAGTTATAGCGCTGAAGCTTTCTTT; cdr3_aa: CASSYSAEAFF
j_call: TRBJ2-7; v_call: TRBV12-3/TRBV12-4; d_call: TRBD2; clone_size: NA; cdr3_nt: TGTGCCAGCGGGAGGGTCAACGAGCAGTACTTC; cdr3_aa: CASGRVNEQYF
j_call: TRBJ2-5; v_call: TRBV3-1; d_call: NA; clone_size: NA; cdr3_nt: TGTGCCAGCAGCCAAGAAGCCGGGGAGACCCAGTACTTC; cdr3_aa: CASSQEAGETQYF
j_call: TRBJ1-5; v_call: TRBV6-1; d_call: NA; clone_size: NA; cdr3_nt: TGTGCCAGCGGACCCTGGGACAGCAATCAGCCCCAGCATTTT; cdr3_aa: CASGPWDSNQPQHF
j_call: TRBJ2-4; v_call: TRBV12-3/TRBV12-4; d_call: TRBD1; clone_size: NA; cdr3_nt: TGTGCCAGCTGGAAGGGGGCATCCAAAAACATTCAGTACTTC; cdr3_aa: CASWKGASKNIQYF
j_call: TRBJ2-1; v_call: TRBV7-9; d_call: NA; clone_size: NA; cdr3_nt: TGTGCCAGCAGGGATCAGGGGTTCCACAATGAGCAGTTCTTC; cdr3_aa: CASRDQGFHNEQFF
j_call: TRBJ2-7; v_call: TRBV5-1; d_call: TRBD2; clone_size: once; cdr3_nt: TGCGCCAGCGGCTCCGCTAGCGGGAGCTCAAGGGAGCAGTACTTC; cdr3_aa: CASGSASGSSREQYF
j_call: TRBJ2-7; v_call: TRBV2; d_call: NA; clone_size: few; cdr3_nt: TGTGCCAGCAGTTCCGGGACCCGGGAGGAGCAGTACTTC; cdr3_aa: CASSSGTREEQYF
j_call: TRBJ2-2; v_call: TRBV12-3/TRBV12-4; d_call: NA; clone_size: NA; cdr3_nt: TGTGCCAGCAGCTCGACCTGGGGGACTCGCAAGAACACCGGGGAGCTGTTTTTT; cdr3_aa: CASSSTWGTRKNTGELFF
j_call: TRBJ1-2; v_call: TRBV4-1; d_call: NA; clone_size: few; cdr3_nt: TGCGCCAGCAGCCAAGTGGGCAGCCATGGCTACACCTTC; cdr3_aa: CASSQVGSHGYTF
j_call: TRBJ2-1; v_call: TRBV28; d_call: TRBD2; clone_size: NA; cdr3_nt: TGTGCCAGCAGTGGGCCAGCGGGAAACAATGAGCAGTTCTTC; cdr3_aa: CASSGPAGNNEQFF
j_call: TRBJ1-4; v_call: TRBV4-3; d_call: TRBD1; clone_size: NA; cdr3_nt: TGCGCCAGCAGCCAAGGGACAGGGGTGGGACAACTAAATGAAAAACTGTTTTTT; cdr3_aa: CASSQGTGVGQLNEKLFF
j_call: TRBJ2-1; v_call: TRBV18; d_call: NA; clone_size: NA; cdr3_nt: TGTGCCAGCTCACCGAAGAATCCGGGCGAGCAGTTCTTC; cdr3_aa: CASSPKNPGEQFF
j_call: TRBJ2-7; v_call: TRBV5-5; d_call: NA; clone_size: many; cdr3_nt: TGTGCCAGCAGGAAAGACCACTCCTACGAGCAGTACTTC; cdr3_aa: CASRKDHSYEQYF
j_call: TRBJ2-5; v_call: TRBV7-2; d_call: NA; clone_size: many; cdr3_nt: TGTGCCAGCAGCTTAGAGGCCCTATTAGGGGAGACCCAGTACTTC; cdr3_aa: CASSLEALLGETQYF
j_call: TRBJ2-3; v_call: TRBV7-2; d_call: NA; clone_size: many; cdr3_nt: TGTGCCAGCACCTTGGACAGTAACACAGATACGCAGTATTTT; cdr3_aa: CASTLDSNTDTQYF
j_call: TRBJ1-1; v_call: TRBV14; d_call: NA; clone_size: NA; cdr3_nt: TGTGCCAGCAGCCAAGTCAGAAGGGCTGAAGCTTTCTTT; cdr3_aa: CASSQVRRAEAFF
j_call: TRBJ2-1; v_call: TRBV4-3; d_call: TRBD2; clone_size: few; cdr3_nt: TGCGCCAGCAGCCAAGGTTGGGGTACTAGCGATGATGAGCAGTTCTTC; cdr3_aa: CASSQGWGTSDDEQFF
j_call: TRBJ2-2; v_call: TRBV14; d_call: NA; clone_size: many; cdr3_nt: TGTGCCAGCAGCCAAGACCTAACGATTGCCGGGGAGCTGTTTTTT; cdr3_aa: CASSQDLTIAGELFF
j_call: TRBJ2-2; v_call: TRBV20-1; d_call: TRBD2; clone_size: NA; cdr3_nt: TGCAGTGCTTTTACTAGCGGAGCGAACACCGGGGAGCTGTTTTTT; cdr3_aa: CSAFTSGANTGELFF
j_call: TRBJ2-5; v_call: TRBV29-1; d_call: NA; clone_size: few; cdr3_nt: TGCAGCGTTGGTCAGGGTCTTGACCAAGAGACCCAGTACTTC; cdr3_aa: CSVGQGLDQETQYF
j_call: TRBJ2-7; v_call: TRBV20-1; d_call: TRBD2; clone_size: few; cdr3_nt: TGCAGTGCTATACCCTGGGGGCGGGAGGGAAGGTACGAGCAGTACTTC; cdr3_aa: CSAIPWGREGRYEQYF
j_call: TRBJ2-7; v_call: TRBV15; d_call: NA; clone_size: NA; cdr3_nt: TGTGCCACCAGCAGAGGGGTTGCTACAGGGAGCTACGAGCAGTACTTC; cdr3_aa: CATSRGVATGSYEQYF
j_call: TRBJ2-3; v_call: TRBV29-1; d_call: TRBD2; clone_size: NA; cdr3_nt: TGCAGCGTAAAGCGGGAGGCATATTTCGGGACAGATACGCAGTATTTT; cdr3_aa: CSVKREAYFGTDTQYF
j_call: TRBJ2-7; v_call: TRBV12-3/TRBV12-4; d_call: TRBD1; clone_size: NA; cdr3_nt: TGTGCCAGCAGTCACGGACAGGGTAGCCTTTGGGAGCAGTACTTC; cdr3_aa: CASSHGQGSLWEQYF
j_call: TRBJ1-6; v_call: TRBV28; d_call: NA; clone_size: NA; cdr3_nt: TGTGCCAGCAGTCTGGGGGGTAGGCCACCCCTCCACTTT; cdr3_aa: CASSLGGRPPLHF
j_call: TRBJ1-5; v_call: TRBV2; d_call: NA; clone_size: NA; cdr3_nt: TGTGCCAGCAGTCGGGGTAGGGGCAATCAGCCCCAGCATTTT; cdr3_aa: CASSRGRGNQPQHF
j_call: TRBJ2-3; v_call: TRBV20-1; d_call: NA; clone_size: few; cdr3_nt: TGCAGTGCCGGGGGCGGGGCAACTAGCACAGATACGCAGTATTTT; cdr3_aa: CSAGGGATSTDTQYF
j_call: TRBJ2-7; v_call: TRBV7-9; d_call: TRBD2; clone_size: many; cdr3_nt: TGTGCCAGCAGCGGGCGGACTAGCGGGATCAAATACGAGCAGTACTTC; cdr3_aa: CASSGRTSGIKYEQYF